Here is one T cell receptor (beta chain) with its context. Its specificity is not known. V was pared by 2 bases and J by 7 bases, with 18 bases between. Germline CDR1 reads MNHEY; CDR2 reads SVGAGI. The CDR3 runs 16 residues. One entry per CDR3 protein results from TCRdb running MiXCR on the reads. The repertoire includes 740,000 or so distinct CDR3 sequences, 35% of them detected once, and around 3% sits in the top ten. This sample was included in a study of T cell repertoires in cytomegalovirus infection. Overall study: An indication of both CMV infection and matching HLA type came from public TCR beta signatures. Study findings and constraints: The response measured ex vivo was dominated by TCR beta clonotypes (HLA-C-restricted and CMV-specific).

The TCR was taken from a human donor in good health (CMV status not recorded). Some clones in this sample may be carry-over from other donors' samples. The chain employs TRBV6-5 and TRBJ2-1; D tentatively fits TRBD1 or TRBD2 (5 bases each). Sequencing was performed on PBMCs. In DNA, the CDR3 is TGTGCCAGCAGTTACATCAGGACGGGACCCAAGAATGAGCAGTTCTTC. This codes for CASSYIRTGPKNEQFF.